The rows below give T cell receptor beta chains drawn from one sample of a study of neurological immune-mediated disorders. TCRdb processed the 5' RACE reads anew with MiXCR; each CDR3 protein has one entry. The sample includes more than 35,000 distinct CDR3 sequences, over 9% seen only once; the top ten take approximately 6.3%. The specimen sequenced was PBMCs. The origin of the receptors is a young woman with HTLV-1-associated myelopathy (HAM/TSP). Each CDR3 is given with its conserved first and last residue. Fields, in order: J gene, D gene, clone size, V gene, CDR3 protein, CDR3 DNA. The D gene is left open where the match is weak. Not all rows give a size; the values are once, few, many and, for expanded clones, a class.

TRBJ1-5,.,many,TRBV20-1,CSARSSRGPSNQPQHF,TGCAGTGCTAGATCTAGTAGGGGTCCCAGCAATCAGCCCCAGCATTTT
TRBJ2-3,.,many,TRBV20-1,CSAAQGYSTDTQYF,TGCAGTGCCGCGCAGGGCTATAGCACAGATACGCAGTATTTT
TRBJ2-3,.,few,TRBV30,CAWSTGGLEVDTQYF,TGTGCCTGGAGTACTGGGGGGCTAGAAGTAGATACGCAGTATTTT
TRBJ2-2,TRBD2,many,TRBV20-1,CSARELAGATGELFF,TGCAGTGCGAGAGAACTAGCGGGGGCCACCGGGGAGCTGTTTTTT
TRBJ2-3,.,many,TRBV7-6,CASSLAYADTQYF,TGTGCCAGCAGCTTAGCGTATGCGGATACGCAGTATTTT
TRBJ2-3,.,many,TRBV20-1,CSARTSTDTQYF,TGCAGTGCTAGGACGAGCACAGATACGCAGTATTTT
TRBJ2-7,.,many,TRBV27,CASRSRSGTSTGEQYF,TGTGCCAGCAGATCTAGATCCGGGACCTCCACGGGCGAGCAGTACTTC
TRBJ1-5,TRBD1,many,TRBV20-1,CSAREGTGGQPQHF,TGCAGTGCTAGAGAGGGGACAGGGGGCCAGCCCCAGCATTTT
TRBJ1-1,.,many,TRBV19,CARRHTGPGEAFF,TGTGCCCGGAGACACACAGGGCCGGGAGAAGCTTTCTTT
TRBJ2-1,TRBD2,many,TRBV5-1,CASSPTTSGGDEQFF,TGCGCCAGCAGCCCCACGACTAGCGGGGGGGATGAGCAGTTCTTC
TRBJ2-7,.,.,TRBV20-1,CSARGDSHIEQYF,TGCAGTGCTAGAGGTGACTCCCACATAGAGCAGTACTTC
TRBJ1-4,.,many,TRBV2,CASLGRIATNEKLFF,TGTGCCAGCTTGGGACGGATTGCAACTAATGAAAAACTGTTTTTT
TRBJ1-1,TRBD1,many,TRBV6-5,CATTGGPPLNTEAFF,TGTGCCACTACAGGGGGCCCGCCATTGAACACTGAAGCTTTCTTT
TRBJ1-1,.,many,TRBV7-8,CASSLGSTEAFF,TGTGCCAGCAGCTTGGGGAGCACTGAAGCTTTCTTT
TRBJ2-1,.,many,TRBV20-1,CSASPLSSYNEQFF,TGCAGTGCGAGCCCCCTTAGCTCCTACAATGAGCAGTTCTTC
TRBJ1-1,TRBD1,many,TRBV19,CATTRGAANTEAFF,TGTGCCACCACCAGGGGGGCGGCGAACACTGAAGCTTTCTTT
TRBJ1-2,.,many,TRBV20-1,CSARSPGIWSGYTF,TGCAGTGCCAGATCCCCAGGGATTTGGAGTGGCTACACCTTC
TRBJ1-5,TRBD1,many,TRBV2,CASSQGAENQPQHF,TGTGCCAGCAGTCAGGGGGCAGAAAATCAGCCCCAGCATTTT
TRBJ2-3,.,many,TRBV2,CASSAQGHGFNTQYF,TGTGCCAGCAGTGCCCAGGGACACGGATTTAATACGCAGTATTTT
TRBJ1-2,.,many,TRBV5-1,CASSGRTATNYGYTF,TGCGCCAGCAGCGGGAGGACAGCCACTAACTATGGCTACACCTTC
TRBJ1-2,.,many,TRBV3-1,CASSPRQFYGYTF,TGTGCCAGCAGCCCCAGACAGTTCTATGGCTACACCTTC
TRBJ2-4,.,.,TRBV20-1,CSVQIQGSSQFQYF,TGCAGTGTCCAAATCCAGGGCTCCTCTCAGTTTCAGTACTTC
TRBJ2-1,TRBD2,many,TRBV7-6,CASSLELAGGQFF,TGTGCCAGCAGCTTAGAGCTAGCGGGGGGGCAGTTCTTC
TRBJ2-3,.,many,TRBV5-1,CASSLEGLSDTQYF,TGCGCCAGCAGCTTGGAAGGTCTTTCAGATACGCAGTATTTT
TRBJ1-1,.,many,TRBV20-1,CSARAVGRNTEAFF,TGCAGTGCTAGAGCAGTAGGACGGAACACTGAAGCTTTCTTT
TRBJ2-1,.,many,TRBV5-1,CASSLGVGEQFF,TGCGCCAGCAGCTTGGGAGTGGGTGAGCAGTTCTTC
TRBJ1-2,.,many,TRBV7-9,CASSYWVTSNGGAYYGYTF,TGTGCCAGCAGCTACTGGGTCACTTCTAACGGGGGCGCTTACTATGGCTACACCTTC
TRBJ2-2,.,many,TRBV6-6,CASNKGGGGTGELFF,TGTGCCAGCAATAAGGGGGGCGGGGGCACCGGGGAGCTGTTTTTT
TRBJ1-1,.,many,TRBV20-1,CSARIRPHTEAFF,TGCAGTGCTAGGATCAGGCCCCACACTGAAGCTTTCTTT
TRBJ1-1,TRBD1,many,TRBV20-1,CSAPHDRDTEAFF,TGCAGTGCTCCACACGACAGGGACACTGAAGCTTTCTTT
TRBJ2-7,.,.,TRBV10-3,CSTAWTRGHEQYF,TGTTCCACCGCCTGGACCCGGGGCCACGAGCAGTACTTC
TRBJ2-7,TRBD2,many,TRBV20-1,CSLLRGVNSYEQYF,TGCAGTCTACTCCGGGGGGTGAACTCCTACGAGCAGTACTTC
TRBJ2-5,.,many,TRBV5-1,CASSSGGLQETQYF,TGCGCCAGCAGCTCGGGCGGGTTACAAGAGACCCAGTACTTC
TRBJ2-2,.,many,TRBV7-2,CASSLVASGWGHTGELFF,TGTGCCAGCAGCTTAGTAGCGTCGGGGTGGGGTCACACCGGGGAGCTGTTTTTT
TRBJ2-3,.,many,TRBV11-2,CASSLDKSTDTQYF,TGTGCCAGCAGCTTAGACAAAAGCACAGATACGCAGTATTTT
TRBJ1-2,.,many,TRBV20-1,CSASIVGRVDGYTF,TGCAGTGCCAGCATCGTGGGTAGGGTGGACGGCTACACCTTC
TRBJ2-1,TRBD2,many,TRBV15,CATRRTSGGSNEQFF,TGTGCCACCAGAAGGACTAGCGGGGGGTCGAATGAGCAGTTCTTC
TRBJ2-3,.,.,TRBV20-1,CSGLHTDTKYF,TGCAGTGGTCTGCACACAGATACGAAGTATTTT
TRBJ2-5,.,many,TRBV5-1,CASSLDVSQETQYF,TGCGCCAGCAGCTTGGACGTCAGCCAAGAGACCCAGTACTTC
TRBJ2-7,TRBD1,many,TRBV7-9,CASSPTGDPAYEQYF,TGTGCCAGCAGCCCCACAGGGGATCCCGCCTACGAGCAGTACTTC
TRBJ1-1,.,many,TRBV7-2,CASSLVGMWAWDTEAFF,TGTGCCAGCAGCTTAGTAGGGATGTGGGCGTGGGACACTGAAGCTTTCTTT
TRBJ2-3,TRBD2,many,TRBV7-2,CASSSGTRRPTDTQYF,TGTGCCAGCAGCTCAGGGACTAGAAGGCCGACAGATACGCAGTATTTT
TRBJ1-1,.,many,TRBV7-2,CASNSPQGRNTEAFF,TGTGCCAGCAATTCCCCCCAGGGTAGGAACACTGAAGCTTTCTTT
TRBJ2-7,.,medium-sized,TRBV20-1,CSASRPGNYEQYF,TGCAGTGCTTCTAGGCCGGGAAACTACGAGCAGTACTTC
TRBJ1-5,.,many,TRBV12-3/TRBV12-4,CASSLVVRGHQPQHF,TGTGCCAGCAGTTTAGTCGTCAGGGGTCATCAGCCCCAGCATTTT
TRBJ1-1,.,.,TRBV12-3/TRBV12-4,CASSRFLDTEAFF,TGTGCCAGCAGCCGCTTCTTGGACACTGAAGCTTTCTTT
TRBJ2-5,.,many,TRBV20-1,CSARGETQYF,TGCAGTGCTAGGGGCGAGACCCAGTACTTC
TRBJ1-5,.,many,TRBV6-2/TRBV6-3,CASSYTDNQPQHF,TGTGCCAGCAGTTACACGGACAATCAGCCCCAGCATTTT
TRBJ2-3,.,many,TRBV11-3,CASSGGGGSDTQYF,TGTGCCAGCAGTGGGGGCGGGGGTTCGGATACGCAGTATTTT
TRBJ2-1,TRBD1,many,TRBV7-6,CASSLARKGAYYEQFF,TGTGCCAGCAGCTTAGCGCGAAAGGGGGCTTATTATGAGCAGTTCTTC
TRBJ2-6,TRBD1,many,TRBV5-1,CASRPRTGATLGANVLTF,TGCGCCAGCAGACCCAGGACAGGGGCAACGTTGGGGGCCAACGTCCTGACTTTC
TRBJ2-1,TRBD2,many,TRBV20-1,CSAKNLAGDYNEQFF,TGCAGTGCTAAGAACCTAGCGGGGGACTACAATGAGCAGTTCTTC
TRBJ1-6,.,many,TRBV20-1,CSARMSSYNSPLHF,TGCAGTGCAAGAATGAGCTCCTATAATTCACCCCTCCACTTT
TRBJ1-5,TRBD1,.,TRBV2,CASSRQGRNQPQHF,TGTGCCAGCAGTCGACAGGGAAGGAATCAGCCCCAGCATTTT
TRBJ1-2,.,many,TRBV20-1,CSASGTGGPSGVGYTF,TGCAGTGCTAGTGGGACGGGGGGCCCCTCCGGAGTCGGCTACACCTTC